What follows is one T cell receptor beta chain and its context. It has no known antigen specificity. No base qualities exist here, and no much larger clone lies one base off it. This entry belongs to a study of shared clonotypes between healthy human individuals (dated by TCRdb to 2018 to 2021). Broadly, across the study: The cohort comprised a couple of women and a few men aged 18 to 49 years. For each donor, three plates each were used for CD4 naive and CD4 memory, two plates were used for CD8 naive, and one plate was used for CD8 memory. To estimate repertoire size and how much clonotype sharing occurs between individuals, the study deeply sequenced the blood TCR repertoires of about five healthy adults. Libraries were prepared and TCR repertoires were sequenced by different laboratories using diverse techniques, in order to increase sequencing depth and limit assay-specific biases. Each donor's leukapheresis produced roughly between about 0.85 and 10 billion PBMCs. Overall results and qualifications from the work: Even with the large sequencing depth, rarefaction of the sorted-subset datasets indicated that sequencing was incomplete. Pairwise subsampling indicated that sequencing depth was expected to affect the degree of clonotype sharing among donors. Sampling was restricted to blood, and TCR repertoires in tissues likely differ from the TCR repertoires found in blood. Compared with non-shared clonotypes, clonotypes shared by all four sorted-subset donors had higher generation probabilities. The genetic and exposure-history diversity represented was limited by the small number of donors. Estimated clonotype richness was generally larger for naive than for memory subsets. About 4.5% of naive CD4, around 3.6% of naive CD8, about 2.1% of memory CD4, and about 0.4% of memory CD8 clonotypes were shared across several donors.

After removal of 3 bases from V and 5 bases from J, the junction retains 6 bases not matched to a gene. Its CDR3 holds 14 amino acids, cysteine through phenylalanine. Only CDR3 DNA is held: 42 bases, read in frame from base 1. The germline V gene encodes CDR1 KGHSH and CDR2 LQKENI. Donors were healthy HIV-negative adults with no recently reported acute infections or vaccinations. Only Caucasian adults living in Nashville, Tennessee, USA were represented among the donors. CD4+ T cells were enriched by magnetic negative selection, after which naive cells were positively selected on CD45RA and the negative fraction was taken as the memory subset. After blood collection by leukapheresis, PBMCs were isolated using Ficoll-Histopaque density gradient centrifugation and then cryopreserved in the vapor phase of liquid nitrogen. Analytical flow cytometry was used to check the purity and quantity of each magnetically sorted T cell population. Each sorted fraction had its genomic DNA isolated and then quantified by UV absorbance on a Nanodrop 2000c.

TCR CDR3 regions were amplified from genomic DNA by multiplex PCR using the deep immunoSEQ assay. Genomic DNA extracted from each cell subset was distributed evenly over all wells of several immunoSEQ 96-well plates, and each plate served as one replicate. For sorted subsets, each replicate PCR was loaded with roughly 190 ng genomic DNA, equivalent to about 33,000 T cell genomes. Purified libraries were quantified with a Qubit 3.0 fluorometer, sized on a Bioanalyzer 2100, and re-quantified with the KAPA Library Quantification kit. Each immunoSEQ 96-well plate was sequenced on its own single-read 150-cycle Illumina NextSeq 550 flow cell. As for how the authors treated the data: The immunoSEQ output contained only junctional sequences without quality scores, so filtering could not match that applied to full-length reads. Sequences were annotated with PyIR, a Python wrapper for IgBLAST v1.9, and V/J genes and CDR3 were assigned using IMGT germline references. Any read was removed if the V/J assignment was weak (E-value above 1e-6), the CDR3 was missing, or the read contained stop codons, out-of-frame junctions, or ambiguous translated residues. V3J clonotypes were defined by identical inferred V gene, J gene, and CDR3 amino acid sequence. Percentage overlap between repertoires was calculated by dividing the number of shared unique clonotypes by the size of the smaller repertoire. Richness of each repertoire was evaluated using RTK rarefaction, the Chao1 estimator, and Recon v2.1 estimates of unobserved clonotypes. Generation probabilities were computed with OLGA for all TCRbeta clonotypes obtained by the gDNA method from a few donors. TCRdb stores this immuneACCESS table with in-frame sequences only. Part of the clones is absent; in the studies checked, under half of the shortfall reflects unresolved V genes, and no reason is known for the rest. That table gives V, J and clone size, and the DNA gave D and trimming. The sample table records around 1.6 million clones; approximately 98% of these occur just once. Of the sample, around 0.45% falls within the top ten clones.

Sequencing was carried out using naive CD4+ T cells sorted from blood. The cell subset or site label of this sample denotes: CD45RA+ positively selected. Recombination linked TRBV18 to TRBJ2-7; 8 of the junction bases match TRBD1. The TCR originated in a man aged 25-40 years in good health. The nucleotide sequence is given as TGTGCCAGCTCACCTAAAGCAGGGGGCAACGAGCAGTACTTC. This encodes CASSPKAGGNEQYF.